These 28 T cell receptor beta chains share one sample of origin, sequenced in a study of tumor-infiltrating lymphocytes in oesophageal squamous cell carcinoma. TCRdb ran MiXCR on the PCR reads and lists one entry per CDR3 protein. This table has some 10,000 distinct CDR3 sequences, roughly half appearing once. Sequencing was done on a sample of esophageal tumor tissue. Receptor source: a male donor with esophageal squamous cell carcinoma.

This CDR3 is CASSLAAGWGLGFEQYF. CDR3 nucleotide sequence: TGTGCCAGCAGCTTAGCCGCAGGTTGGGGACTAGGGTTCGAGCAGTACTTC. The V and J genes are TRBV7-2 and TRBJ2-5, with TRBD2 matching 8 bases. The tail of the sequence fits TRBJ2-7 better, so the J call may be wrong. This CDR3 comprises 17 residues. The germline V gene has CDR1 SGHTA and CDR2 FQGNSA.

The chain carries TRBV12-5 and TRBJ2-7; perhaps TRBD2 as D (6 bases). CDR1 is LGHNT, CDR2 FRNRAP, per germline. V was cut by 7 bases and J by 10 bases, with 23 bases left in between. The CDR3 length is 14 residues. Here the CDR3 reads CASAPSEIFYDQYF. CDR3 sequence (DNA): TGTGCTAGTGCACCTAGCGAGATCTTCTATGACCAGTACTTC.

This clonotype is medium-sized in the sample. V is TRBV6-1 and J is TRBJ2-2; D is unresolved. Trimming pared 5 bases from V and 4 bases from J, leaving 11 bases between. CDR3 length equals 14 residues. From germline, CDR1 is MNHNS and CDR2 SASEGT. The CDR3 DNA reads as TGTGCCAGCAGTTTTTGGCGTAGCACCGGGGAGCTGTTTTTT. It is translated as CASSFWRSTGELFF.

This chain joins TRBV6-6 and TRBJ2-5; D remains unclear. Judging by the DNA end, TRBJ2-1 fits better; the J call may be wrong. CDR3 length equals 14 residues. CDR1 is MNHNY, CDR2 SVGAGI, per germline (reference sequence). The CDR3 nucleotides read TGTGCCAGCAGTTCCGTGACGGAATACAATGAGCAGTTCTTC. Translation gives CASSSVTEYNEQFF.

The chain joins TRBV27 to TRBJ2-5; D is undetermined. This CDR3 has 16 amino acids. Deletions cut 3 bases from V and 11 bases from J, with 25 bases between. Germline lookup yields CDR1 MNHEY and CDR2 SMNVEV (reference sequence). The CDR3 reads CASSLSPSQLGNEQYF. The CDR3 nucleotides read TGTGCCAGCAGTTTGTCTCCCTCCCAACTCGGCAATGAGCAGTACTTC.

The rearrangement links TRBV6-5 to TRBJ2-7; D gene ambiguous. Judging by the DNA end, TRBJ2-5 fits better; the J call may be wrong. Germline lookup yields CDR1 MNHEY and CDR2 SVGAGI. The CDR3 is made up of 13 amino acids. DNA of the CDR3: TGTGCCAGCAGTTACTCCCGGCAAGAGACCCAGTACTTC. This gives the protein CASSYSRQETQYF.

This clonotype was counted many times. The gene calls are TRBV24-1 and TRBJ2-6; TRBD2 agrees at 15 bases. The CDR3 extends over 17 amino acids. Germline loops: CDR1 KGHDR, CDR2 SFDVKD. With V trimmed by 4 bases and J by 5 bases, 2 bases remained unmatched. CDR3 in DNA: TGTGCCACCAGTGAAGGACTAGCGGGGGGGTGGGCCAACGTCCTGACTTTC. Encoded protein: CATSEGLAGGWANVLTF.

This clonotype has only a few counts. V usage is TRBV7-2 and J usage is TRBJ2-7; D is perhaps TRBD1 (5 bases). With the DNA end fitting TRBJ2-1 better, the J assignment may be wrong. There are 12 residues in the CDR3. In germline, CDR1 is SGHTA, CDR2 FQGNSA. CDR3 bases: TGTGCCAGCAGCGATTGGGGCGGTGAGCAGTTCTTC. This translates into CASSDWGGEQFF.

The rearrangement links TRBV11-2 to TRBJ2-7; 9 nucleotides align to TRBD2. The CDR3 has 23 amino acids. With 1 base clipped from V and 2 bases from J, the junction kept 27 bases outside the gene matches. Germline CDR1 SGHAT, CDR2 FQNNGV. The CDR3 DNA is TGTGCCAGCAGCTTAGGGTTTAGGACCCCTGGGATAGCGGGAGTTTTTAGCCCCTACGAGCAGTACTTC. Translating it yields CASSLGFRTPGIAGVFSPYEQYF.

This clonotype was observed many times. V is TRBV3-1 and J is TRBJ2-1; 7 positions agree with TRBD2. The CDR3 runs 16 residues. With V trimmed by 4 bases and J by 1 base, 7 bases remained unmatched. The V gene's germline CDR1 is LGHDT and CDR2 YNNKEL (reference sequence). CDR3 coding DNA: TGTGCCAGCAGCCGAACAACTAGCGTTTCCTACAATGAGCAGTTCTTC. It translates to CASSRTTSVSYNEQFF.

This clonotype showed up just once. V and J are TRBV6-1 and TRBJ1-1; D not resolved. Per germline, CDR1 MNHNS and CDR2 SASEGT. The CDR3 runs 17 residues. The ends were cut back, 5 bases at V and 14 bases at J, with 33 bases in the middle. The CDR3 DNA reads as TGTGCCAGCAGTCATTCTTTAGCGGGAGGGCGTGGAGCTGAGCAGTTCTTT. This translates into CASSHSLAGGRGAEQFF.

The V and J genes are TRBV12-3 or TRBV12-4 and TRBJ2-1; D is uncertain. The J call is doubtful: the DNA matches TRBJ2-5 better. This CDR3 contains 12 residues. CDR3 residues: CASSLKVETQYF. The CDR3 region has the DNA TGTGCCAGCAGTCTGAAAGTGGAGACCCAGTACTTC.

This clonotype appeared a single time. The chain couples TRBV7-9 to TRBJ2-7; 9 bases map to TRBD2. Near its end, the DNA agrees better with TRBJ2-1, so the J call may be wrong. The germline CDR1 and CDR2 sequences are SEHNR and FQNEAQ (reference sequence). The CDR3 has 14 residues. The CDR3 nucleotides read TGTGCCAGCAGCTTAGAGTGGCGGGAGGGTGAGCAGTTCTTC. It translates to CASSLEWREGEQFF.

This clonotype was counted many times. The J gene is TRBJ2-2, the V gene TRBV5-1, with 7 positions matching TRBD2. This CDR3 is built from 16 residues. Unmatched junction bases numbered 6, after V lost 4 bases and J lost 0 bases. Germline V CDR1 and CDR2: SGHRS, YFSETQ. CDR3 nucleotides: TGCGCCAGCAGCCAAAGGACTAGTTCGAACACCGGGGAGCTGTTTTTT. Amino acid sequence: CASSQRTSSNTGELFF.

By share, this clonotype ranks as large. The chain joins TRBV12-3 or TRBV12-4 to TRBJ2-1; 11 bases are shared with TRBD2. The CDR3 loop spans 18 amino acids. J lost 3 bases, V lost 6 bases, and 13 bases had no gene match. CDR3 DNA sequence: TGTGCCAGCAGCTCTTTGGGGGCTAGCGGGAGGTACTACAATGAGCAGTTCTTC. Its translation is CASSSLGASGRYYNEQFF.

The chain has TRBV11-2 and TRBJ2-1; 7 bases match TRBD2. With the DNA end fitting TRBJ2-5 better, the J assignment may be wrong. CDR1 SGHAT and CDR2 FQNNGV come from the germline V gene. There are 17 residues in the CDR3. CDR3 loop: CASSLGHSGLASETQYF. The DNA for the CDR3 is TGTGCCAGCAGCTTAGGACATAGCGGGCTTGCTTCAGAGACCCAGTACTTC.

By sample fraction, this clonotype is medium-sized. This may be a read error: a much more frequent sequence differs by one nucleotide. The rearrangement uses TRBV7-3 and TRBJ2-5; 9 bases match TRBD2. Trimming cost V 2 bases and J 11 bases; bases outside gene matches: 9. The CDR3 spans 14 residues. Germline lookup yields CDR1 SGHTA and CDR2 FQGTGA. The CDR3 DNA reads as TGTGCCAGCAGCTTAGGGACTAGCTACAATGAGCAGTACTTC. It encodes CASSLGTSYNEQYF.

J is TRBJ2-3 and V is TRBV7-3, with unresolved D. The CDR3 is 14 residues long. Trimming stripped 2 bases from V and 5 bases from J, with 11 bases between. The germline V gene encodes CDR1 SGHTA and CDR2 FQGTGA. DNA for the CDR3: TGTGCCAGCAGCTTATCTGGGGTTAGAGATACGCAGTATTTT. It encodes CASSLSGVRDTQYF.

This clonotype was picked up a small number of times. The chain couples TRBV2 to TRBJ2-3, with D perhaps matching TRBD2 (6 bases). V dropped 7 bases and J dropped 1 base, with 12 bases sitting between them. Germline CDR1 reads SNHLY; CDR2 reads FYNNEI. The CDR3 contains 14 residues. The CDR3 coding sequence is TGTGCCAGCAAACGGGCTAGCGGCACAGATACGCAGTATTTT. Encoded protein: CASKRASGTDTQYF.

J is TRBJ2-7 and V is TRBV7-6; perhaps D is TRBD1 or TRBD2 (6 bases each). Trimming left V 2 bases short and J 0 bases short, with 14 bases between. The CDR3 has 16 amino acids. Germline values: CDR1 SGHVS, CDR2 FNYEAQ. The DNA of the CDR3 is TGTGCCAGCAGCTTAACTGGGGGGCTCCTCTCCTACGAGCAGTACTTC. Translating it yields CASSLTGGLLSYEQYF. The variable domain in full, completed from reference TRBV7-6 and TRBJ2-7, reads GAGVSQSPRYKVTKRGQDVALRCDPISGHVSLYWYRQALGQGPEFLTYFNYEAQQDKSGLPNDRFSAERPEGSISTLTIQRTEQRDSAMYRCASSLTGGLLSYEQYFGPGTRLTVT.

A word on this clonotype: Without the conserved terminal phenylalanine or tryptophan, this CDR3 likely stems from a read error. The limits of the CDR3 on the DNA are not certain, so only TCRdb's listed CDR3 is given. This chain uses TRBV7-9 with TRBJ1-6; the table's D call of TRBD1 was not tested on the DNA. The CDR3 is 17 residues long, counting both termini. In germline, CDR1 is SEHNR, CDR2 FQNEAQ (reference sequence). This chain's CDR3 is CASSLRGVSTDTQYFGP.

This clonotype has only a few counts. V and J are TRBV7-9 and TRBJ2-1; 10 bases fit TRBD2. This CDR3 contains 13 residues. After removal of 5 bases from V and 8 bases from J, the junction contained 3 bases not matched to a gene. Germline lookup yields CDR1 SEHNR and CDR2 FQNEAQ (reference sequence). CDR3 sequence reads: CASSPSGRDEQFF. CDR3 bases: TGTGCCAGCAGCCCTAGCGGGAGAGATGAGCAGTTCTTC.

CDR3 loop: CASSIPLEPQHF. The CDR3, as DNA: TGTGCCAGCAGTATACCTTTAGAGCCCCAGCATTTT. The chain combines TRBV6-6 with TRBJ1-5, with no clear D. Trimming removed 5 bases from V and 8 bases from J, with 10 bases in between. The CDR3 has 12 residues. Germline CDR1 MNHNY, CDR2 SVGAGI (reference sequence).

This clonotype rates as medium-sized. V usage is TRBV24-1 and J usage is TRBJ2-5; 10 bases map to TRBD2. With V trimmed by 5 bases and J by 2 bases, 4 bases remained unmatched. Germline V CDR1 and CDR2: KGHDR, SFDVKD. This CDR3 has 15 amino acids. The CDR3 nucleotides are TGTGCCACCAGTGGGACTAGCGGTGCACAAGAGACCCAGTACTTC. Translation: CATSGTSGAQETQYF.

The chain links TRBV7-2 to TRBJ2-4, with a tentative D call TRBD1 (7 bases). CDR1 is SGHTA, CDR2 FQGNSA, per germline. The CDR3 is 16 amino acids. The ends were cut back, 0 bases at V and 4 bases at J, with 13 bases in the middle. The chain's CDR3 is CASSLAGGGEKNIQYF. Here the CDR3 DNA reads TGTGCCAGCAGCTTAGCAGGGGGCGGGGAGAAAAACATTCAGTACTTC.

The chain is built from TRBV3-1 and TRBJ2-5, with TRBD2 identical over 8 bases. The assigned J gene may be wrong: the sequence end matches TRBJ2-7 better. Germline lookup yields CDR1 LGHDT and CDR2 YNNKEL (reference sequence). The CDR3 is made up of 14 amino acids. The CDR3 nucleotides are TGTGCCAGCAGCCAGGGGACTAGAGGCTACGAGCAGTACTTC. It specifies CASSQGTRGYEQYF.

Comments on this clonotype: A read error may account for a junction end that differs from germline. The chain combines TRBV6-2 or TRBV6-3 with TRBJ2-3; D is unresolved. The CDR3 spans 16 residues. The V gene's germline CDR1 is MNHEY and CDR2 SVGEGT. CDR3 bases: TGTCCCAGCAGTTATTCCACGGTTGCTAGCACAGATACGCAGTATTTT. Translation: CPSSYSTVASTDTQYF.

The CDR3 region is CASSEMTGELFF. The CDR3 bases are TGTGCCAGCAGCGAGATGACCGGGGAGCTGTTTTTT. The chain carries TRBV6-6 and TRBJ2-2; no clear D gene. This CDR3 is built from 12 residues. Germline V gives CDR1 MNHNY, CDR2 SVGAGI (reference sequence). V was pared by 6 bases and J by 5 bases, with 7 bases between.